This T cell receptor (beta chain) was captured in a study of shared clonotypes between healthy human individuals. Only a few counts were recorded for this clone. The CDR3 extends over 14 amino acids. Germline loops: CDR1 SGHTA, CDR2 FQGNSA. The V and J ends lost 3 bases and 3 bases respectively, with 9 bases between them. The table came from immunoSEQ multiplex PCR; TCRdb's copy has only in-frame clones and leaves some out. The sample has some 470,000 clones; less than 80% are singletons. Sequenced material: PBMCs. The V call is TRBV7-2, the J call TRBJ2-1; a possible D gene is TRBD2 (6 bases). This sequence originates from a woman in her 40s in good health. Some clones in this sample may be carry-over from other donors' samples. The CDR3: CASSFASDYNEQFF. CDR3 sequence (DNA): TGTGCCAGCAGCTTCGCTAGCGACTACAATGAGCAGTTCTTC.